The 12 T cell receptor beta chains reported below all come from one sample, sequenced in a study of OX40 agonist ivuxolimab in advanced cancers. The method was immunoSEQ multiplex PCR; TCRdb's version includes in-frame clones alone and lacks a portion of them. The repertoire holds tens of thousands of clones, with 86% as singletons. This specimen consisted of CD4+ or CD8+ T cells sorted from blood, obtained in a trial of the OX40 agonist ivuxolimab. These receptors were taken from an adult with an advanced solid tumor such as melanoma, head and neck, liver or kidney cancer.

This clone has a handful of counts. The CDR3 region is CASSTVRFTRNEKLFF. Here the CDR3 DNA reads TGTGCCAGCAGCACGGTCCGCTTTACTAGAAATGAAAAACTGTTTTTT. The rearrangement links TRBV5-8 to TRBJ1-4; D remains ambiguous. V was pared by 4 bases and J by 5 bases, with 18 bases between. Per germline, CDR1 SGHTS and CDR2 YDEGEE. The CDR3 is 16 amino acids.

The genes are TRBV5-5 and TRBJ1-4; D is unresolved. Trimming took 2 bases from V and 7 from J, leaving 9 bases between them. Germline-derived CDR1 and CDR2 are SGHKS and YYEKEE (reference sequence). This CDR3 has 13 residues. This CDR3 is CASSLAGIEKLFF. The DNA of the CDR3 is TGTGCCAGCAGCTTAGCGGGGATTGAAAAACTGTTTTTT.

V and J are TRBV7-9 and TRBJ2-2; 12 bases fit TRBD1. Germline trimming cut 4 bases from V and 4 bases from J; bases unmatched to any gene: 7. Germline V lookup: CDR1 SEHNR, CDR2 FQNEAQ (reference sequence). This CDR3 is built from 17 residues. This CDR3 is CASSSGQGAWGTGELFF. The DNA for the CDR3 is TGTGCCAGCAGCTCGGGACAGGGGGCATGGGGCACCGGGGAGCTGTTTTTT.

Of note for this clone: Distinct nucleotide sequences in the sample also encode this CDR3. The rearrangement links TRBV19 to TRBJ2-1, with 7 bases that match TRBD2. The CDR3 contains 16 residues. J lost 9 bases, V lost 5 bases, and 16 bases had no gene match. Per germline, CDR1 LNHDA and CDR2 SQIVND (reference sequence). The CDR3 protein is CASSVRTRDPYPEQFF. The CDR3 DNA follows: TGTGCCAGTAGTGTGCGGACTAGGGACCCCTACCCTGAGCAGTTCTTC.

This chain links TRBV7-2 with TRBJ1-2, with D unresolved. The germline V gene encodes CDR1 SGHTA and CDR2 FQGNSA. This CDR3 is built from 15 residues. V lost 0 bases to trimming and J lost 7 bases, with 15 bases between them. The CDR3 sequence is CASSLAEGVRGGYTF. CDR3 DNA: TGTGCCAGCAGCTTAGCTGAAGGTGTTCGTGGTGGCTACACCTTC.

The chain's CDR3 is CSVGPRDSNNEQFF. The DNA for the CDR3 is TGCAGCGTTGGCCCAAGGGACTCGAACAATGAGCAGTTCTTC. The rearrangement joins TRBV29-1 to TRBJ2-1, with a tentative D call TRBD2 (6 bases). The germline gives CDR1 SQVTM, CDR2 ANQGSEA. The CDR3 contains 14 residues. The V end lost 4 bases, the J end lost 5 bases, and 15 bases lay between the germline ends.

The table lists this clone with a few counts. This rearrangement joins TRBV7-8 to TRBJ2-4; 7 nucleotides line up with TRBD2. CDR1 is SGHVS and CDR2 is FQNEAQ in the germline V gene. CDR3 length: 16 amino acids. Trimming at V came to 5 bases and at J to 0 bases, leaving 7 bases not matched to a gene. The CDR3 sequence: CASSPVGGVAKNIQYF. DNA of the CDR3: TGTGCCAGCAGCCCCGTTGGGGGGGTAGCCAAAAACATTCAGTACTTC.

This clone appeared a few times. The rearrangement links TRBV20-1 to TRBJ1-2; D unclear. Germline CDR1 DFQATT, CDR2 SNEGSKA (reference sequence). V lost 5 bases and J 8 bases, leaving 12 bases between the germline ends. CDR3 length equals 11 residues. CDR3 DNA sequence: TGCAGTGCTCCCGACCGGACCGGCTACACCTTC. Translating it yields CSAPDRTGYTF.

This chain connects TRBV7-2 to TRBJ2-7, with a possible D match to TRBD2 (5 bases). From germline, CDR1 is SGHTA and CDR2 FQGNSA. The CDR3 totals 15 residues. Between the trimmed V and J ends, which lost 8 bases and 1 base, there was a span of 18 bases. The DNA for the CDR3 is TGTGCCAGCTCCATGGGGAGCCATCCTTCCTACGAGCAGTACTTC. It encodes CASSMGSHPSYEQYF.

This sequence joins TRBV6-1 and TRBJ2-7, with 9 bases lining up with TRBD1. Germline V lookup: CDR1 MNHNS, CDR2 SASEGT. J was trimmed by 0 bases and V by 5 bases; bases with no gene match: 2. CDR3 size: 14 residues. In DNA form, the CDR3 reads TGTGCCAGCAGTACAGGGGGCAGCTCCTACGAGCAGTACTTC. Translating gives CASSTGGSSYEQYF.

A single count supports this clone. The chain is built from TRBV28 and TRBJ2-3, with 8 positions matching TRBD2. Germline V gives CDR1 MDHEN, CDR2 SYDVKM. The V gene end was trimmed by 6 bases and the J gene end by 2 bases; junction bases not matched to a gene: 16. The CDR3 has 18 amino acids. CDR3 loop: CASRSPDYSGVITDTQYF. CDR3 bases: TGTGCCAGCAGATCGCCCGACTATAGCGGGGTTATCACAGATACGCAGTATTTT. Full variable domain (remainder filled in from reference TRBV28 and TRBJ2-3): DVKVTQSSRYLVKRTGEKVFLECVQDMDHENMFWYRQDPGLGLRLIYFSYDVKMKEKGDIPEGYSVSREKKERFSLILESASTNQTSMYLCASRSPDYSGVITDTQYFGPGTRLTVL.

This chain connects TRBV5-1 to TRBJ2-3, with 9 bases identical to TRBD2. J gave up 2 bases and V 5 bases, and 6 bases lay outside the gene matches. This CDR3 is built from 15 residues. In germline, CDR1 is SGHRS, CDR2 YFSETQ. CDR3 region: CASSGRLAATDTQYF. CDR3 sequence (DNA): TGCGCCAGCAGTGGAAGACTAGCGGCCACAGATACGCAGTATTTT.